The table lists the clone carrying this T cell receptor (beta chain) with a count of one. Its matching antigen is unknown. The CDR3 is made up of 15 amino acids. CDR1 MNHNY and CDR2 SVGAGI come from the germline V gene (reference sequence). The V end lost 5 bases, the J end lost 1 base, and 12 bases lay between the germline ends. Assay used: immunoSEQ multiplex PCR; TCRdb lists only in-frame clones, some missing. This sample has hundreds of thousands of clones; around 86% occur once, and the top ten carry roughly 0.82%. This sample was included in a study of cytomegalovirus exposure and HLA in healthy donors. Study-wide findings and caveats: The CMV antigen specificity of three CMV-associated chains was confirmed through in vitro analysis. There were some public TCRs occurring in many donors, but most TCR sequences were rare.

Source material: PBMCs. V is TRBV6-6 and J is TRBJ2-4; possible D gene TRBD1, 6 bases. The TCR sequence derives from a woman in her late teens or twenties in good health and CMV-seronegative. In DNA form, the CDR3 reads TGTGCCAGCAGTCTTTTCCAGGGGGCCAAAAACATTCAGTACTTC. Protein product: CASSLFQGAKNIQYF.